Shown below are 7 T cell receptor beta chains from a single sample sequenced in a study of T-cell memory formation after mild COVID-19. TCRdb fed the 5' RACE reads into MiXCR, producing one record per CDR3 protein. The sample contains 400,000 to 500,000 distinct CDR3 sequences, about 20% of which appear only once. The sample was PBMCs or a T cell subset sorted from them (not recorded which). These receptors were taken from a man in his late teens or twenties who had mild COVID-19 (a few samples of this study predate the infection). Cell type and time point are not known.

The gene calls are TRBV6-6 and TRBJ2-5; D call uncertain. Germline assignment: CDR1 MNHNY and CDR2 SVGAGI (reference sequence). V shed 2 bases and J shed 7 bases, with 11 bases lying between them. CDR3 length: 13 residues. Here the CDR3 DNA reads TGTGCCAGCAGTTACCCCACTTCGGGGACCCAGTACTTC. Residues: CASSYPTSGTQYF.

The chain carries TRBV2 and TRBJ2-1, with D possibly being TRBD1 (5 bases). This CDR3 has 13 residues. Germline V gene lookup returns CDR1 SNHLY and CDR2 FYNNEI. Trimming took off 6 bases at V and 9 bases at J, with 15 bases between the two ends. The CDR3 DNA follows: TGTGCCAGCAGGGACATTCCCCCGTCTGAGCAGTTCTTC. Encoded protein: CASRDIPPSEQFF.

This clonotype was picked up a small number of times. The chain carries TRBV12-3 or TRBV12-4 and TRBJ2-1; D is perhaps TRBD2 (7 bases). The CDR3 sequence is 15 residues long. Deletions cut 7 bases from V and 5 bases from J, with 18 bases between. CDR3 nucleotide sequence: TGTGCCAGCACCTCTTGGGGGGGGCCGAACAATGAGCAGTTCTTC. Protein sequence: CASTSWGGPNNEQFF.

This clonotype came up a few times. The chain couples TRBV12-3 or TRBV12-4 to TRBJ2-7; 7 bases match TRBD2. The CDR3 is 12 amino acids. J was trimmed by 10 bases and V by 8 bases; bases with no gene match: 11. CDR3 loop: CASGRAEPAQYF. For the CDR3, the DNA is TGTGCCAGCGGGAGGGCGGAGCCCGCTCAGTACTTC.

J is TRBJ1-4 and V is TRBV6-6; TRBD1 is a possible D gene (5 bases). The CDR3 covers 13 residues. Germline values: CDR1 MNHNY, CDR2 SVGAGI (reference sequence). With 6 bases removed from V and 4 bases from J, the gap between germline ends came to 9 bases. CDR3 loop: CASRDSFNEKLFF. The CDR3 DNA reads as TGTGCCAGCAGAGACAGCTTTAATGAAAAACTGTTTTTT.

The sample holds many counts of this clonotype. The chain combines TRBV19 with TRBJ1-1; D call uncertain. Trimming shortened V by 6 bases and J by 4 bases, and 12 bases separated the two germline ends. The CDR3 is 13 amino acids. Germline V CDR1 and CDR2: LNHDA, SQIVND (reference sequence). The DNA of the CDR3 is TGTGCCAGTAGCCAACAAGTCGGCACTGAAGCTTTCTTT. Translated: CASSQQVGTEAFF.

A few counts support this clonotype. The chain has TRBV3-1 and TRBJ2-7, with a weak D call TRBD2 (5 bases). This CDR3 comprises 16 residues. V lost 0 bases and J lost 2, with 14 bases in between. CDR1 and CDR2 from the germline V gene are LGHDT and YNNKEL (reference sequence). The CDR3 bases are TGTGCCAGCAGCCAAGAAGGTAGCGTCAGAGCCTACGAGCAGTACTTC. Translation: CASSQEGSVRAYEQYF.